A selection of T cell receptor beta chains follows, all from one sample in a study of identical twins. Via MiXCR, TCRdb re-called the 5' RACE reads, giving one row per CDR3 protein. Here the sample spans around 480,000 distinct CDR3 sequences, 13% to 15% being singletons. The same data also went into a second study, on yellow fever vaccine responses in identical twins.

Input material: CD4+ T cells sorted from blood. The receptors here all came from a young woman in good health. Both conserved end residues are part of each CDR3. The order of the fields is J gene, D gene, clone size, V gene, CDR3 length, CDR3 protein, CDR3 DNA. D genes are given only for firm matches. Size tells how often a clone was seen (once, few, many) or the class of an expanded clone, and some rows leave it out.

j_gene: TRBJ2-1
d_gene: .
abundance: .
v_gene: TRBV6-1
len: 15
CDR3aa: CASSLGTPSYNEQFF
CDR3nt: TGTGCCAGCAGCCTAGGTACTCCCTCCTACAATGAGCAGTTCTTC

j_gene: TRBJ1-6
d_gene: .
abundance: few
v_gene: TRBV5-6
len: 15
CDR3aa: CASSTSDLKGSPLHF
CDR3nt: TGTGCCAGCAGCACCTCGGACCTCAAGGGCTCACCCCTCCACTTT

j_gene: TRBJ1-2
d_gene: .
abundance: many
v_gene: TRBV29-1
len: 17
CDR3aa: CSVEARLGGRLDYGYTF
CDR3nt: TGCAGCGTTGAGGCCCGGCTCGGGGGGCGATTGGACTATGGCTACACCTTC

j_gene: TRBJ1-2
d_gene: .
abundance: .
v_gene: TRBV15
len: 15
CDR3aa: CATGPWDTLTHGYTF
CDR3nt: TGTGCCACCGGACCATGGGACACGCTAACCCATGGCTACACCTTC

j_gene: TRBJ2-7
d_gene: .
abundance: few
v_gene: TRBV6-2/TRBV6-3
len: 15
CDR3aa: CASSTPLTGQNEQYF
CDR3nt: TGTGCCAGCAGTACACCTCTAACCGGCCAAAACGAGCAGTACTTC

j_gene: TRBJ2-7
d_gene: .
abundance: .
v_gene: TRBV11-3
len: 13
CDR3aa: CASSLRGQNEQYF
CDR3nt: TGTGCCAGCAGCTTAAGAGGGCAAAACGAGCAGTACTTC

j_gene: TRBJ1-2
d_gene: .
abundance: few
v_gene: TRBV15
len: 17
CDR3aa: CATSRDRAGRGSYGYTF
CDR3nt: TGTGCCACCAGCAGAGATCGGGCAGGGCGCGGGTCCTATGGCTACACCTTC

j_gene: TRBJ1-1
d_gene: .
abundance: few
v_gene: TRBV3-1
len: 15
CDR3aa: CASSPWGGENTEAFF
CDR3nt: TGTGCCAGCAGCCCCTGGGGGGGTGAGAACACTGAAGCTTTCTTT

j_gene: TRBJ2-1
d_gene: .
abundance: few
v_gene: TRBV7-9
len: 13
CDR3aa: CASSRGLKDEQFF
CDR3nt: TGTGCCAGCAGCAGAGGACTGAAGGATGAGCAGTTCTTC

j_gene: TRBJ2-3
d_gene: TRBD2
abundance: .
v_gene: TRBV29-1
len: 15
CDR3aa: CSVGHVAGGADTQYF
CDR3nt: TGCAGCGTTGGGCACGTAGCGGGGGGCGCAGATACGCAGTATTTT

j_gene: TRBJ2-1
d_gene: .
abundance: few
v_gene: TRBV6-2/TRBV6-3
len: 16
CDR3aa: CASSAGYRSSYNEQFF
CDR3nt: TGTGCCAGCAGTGCAGGGTACAGGAGCTCCTACAATGAGCAGTTCTTC

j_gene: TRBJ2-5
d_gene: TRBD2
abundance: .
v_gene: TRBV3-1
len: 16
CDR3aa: CASSHKRLAGAETQYF
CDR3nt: TGTGCCAGCAGCCATAAGCGGCTAGCGGGAGCAGAGACCCAGTACTTC

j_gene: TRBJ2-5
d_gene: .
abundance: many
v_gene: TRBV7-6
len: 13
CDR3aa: CASSFVLQETQYF
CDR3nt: TGTGCCAGCAGCTTCGTCTTACAAGAGACCCAGTACTTC

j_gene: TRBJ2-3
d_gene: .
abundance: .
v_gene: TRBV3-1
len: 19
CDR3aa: CASRQRPPGPEGPTDTQYF
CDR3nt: TGTGCCAGCAGACAGCGACCGCCGGGACCCGAAGGCCCCACAGATACGCAGTATTTT

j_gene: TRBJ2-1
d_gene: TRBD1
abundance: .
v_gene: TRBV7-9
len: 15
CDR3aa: CASSPPVTGYNEQFF
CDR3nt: TGTGCCAGCAGCCCTCCCGTGACAGGGTACAATGAGCAGTTCTTC

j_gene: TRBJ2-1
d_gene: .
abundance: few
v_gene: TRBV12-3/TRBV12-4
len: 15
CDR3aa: CASSFGDAAYNEQFF
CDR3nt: TGTGCCAGCAGTTTTGGGGATGCGGCCTACAATGAGCAGTTCTTC

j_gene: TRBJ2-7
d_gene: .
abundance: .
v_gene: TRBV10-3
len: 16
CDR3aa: CAISERQGGGGNEQYF
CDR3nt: TGTGCCATCAGTGAACGACAGGGAGGGGGCGGGAACGAGCAGTACTTC

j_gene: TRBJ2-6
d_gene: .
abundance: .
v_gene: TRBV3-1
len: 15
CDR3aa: CASSQQGIGANVLTF
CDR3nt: TGTGCCAGCAGCCAACAGGGAATTGGGGCCAACGTCCTGACTTTC

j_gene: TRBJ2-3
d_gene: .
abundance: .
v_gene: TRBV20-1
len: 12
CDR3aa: CSAPRGGDTQYF
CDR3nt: TGCAGTGCTCCGAGGGGTGGAGATACGCAGTATTTT

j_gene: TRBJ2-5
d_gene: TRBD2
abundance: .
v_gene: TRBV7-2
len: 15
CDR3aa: CASSSQRGGQETQYF
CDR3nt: TGTGCCAGCAGCTCACAGCGGGGGGGACAAGAGACCCAGTACTTC

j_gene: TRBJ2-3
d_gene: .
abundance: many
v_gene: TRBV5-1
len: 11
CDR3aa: CARAVADTQYF
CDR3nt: TGCGCCAGGGCTGTAGCAGATACGCAGTATTTT

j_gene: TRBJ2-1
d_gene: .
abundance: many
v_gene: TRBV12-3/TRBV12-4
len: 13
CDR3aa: CASRRSSYNEQFF
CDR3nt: TGTGCCAGCAGGAGAAGCTCCTACAATGAGCAGTTCTTC

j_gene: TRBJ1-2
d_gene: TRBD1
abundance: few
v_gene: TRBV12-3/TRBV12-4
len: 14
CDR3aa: CASSFWDRALGYTF
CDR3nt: TGTGCCAGCAGTTTTTGGGACAGGGCACTTGGCTACACCTTC

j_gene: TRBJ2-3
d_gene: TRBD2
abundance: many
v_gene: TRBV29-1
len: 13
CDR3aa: CSVSSGETDTQYF
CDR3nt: TGCAGCGTTTCAAGCGGGGAAACAGATACGCAGTATTTT

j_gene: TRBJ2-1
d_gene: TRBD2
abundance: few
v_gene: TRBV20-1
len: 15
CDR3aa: CSARGSSGGNNEQFF
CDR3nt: TGCAGTGCTAGAGGTTCTAGCGGGGGAAACAATGAGCAGTTCTTC

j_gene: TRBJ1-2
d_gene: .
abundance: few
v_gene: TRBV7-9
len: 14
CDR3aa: CASRETGTQYGYTF
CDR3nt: TGTGCCAGCAGAGAAACAGGGACTCAATATGGCTACACCTTC

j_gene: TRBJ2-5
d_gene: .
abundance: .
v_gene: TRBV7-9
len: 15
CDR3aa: CASTVTTGLQETQYF
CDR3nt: TGTGCCAGCACAGTGACAACGGGCCTCCAAGAGACCCAGTACTTC

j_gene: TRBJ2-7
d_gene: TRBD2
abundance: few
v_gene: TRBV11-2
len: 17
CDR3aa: CASSRSFGLAENYEQYF
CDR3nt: TGTGCCAGCAGCCGTAGCTTTGGACTAGCGGAGAACTACGAGCAGTACTTC

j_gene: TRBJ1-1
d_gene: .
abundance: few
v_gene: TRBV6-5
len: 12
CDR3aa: CASSYSKGRAFF
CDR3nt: TGTGCCAGCAGTTACTCGAAAGGGCGAGCTTTCTTT

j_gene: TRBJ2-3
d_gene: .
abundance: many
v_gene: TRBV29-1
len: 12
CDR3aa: CSVVQTTDTQYF
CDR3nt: TGCAGCGTTGTCCAGACCACAGATACGCAGTATTTT

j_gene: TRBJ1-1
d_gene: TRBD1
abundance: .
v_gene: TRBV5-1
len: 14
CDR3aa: CASSPRQGATEAFF
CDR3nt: TGCGCCAGCAGCCCTCGACAGGGGGCCACTGAAGCTTTCTTT

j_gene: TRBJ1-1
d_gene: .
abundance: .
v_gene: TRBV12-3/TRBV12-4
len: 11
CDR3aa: CASSLGSGAFF
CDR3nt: TGTGCCAGCAGCCTCGGTTCGGGCGCTTTCTTT

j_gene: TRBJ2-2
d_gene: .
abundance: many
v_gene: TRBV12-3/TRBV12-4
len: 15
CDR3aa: CASSLGTPNTGELFF
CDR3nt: TGTGCCAGCTCTCTAGGGACTCCCAACACCGGGGAGCTGTTTTTT

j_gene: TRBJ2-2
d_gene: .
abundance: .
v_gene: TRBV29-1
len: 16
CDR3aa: CSVSWVKSSNTGELFF
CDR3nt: TGCAGCGTTAGCTGGGTTAAGAGTTCGAACACCGGGGAGCTGTTTTTT

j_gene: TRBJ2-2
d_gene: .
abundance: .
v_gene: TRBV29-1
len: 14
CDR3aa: CSVEGRSNTGELFF
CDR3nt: TGCAGCGTTGAAGGACGCTCGAACACCGGGGAGCTGTTTTTT

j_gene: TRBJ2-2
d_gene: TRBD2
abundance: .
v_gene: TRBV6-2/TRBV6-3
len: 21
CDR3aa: CASSYYAWTASGGRNTGELFF
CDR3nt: TGTGCCAGCAGTTACTACGCTTGGACGGCTAGCGGGGGGCGGAACACCGGGGAGCTGTTTTTT

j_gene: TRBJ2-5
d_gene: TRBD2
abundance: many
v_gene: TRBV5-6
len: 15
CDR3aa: CASSSLAGRQETQYF
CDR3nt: TGTGCCAGCAGCTCATTAGCGGGACGTCAAGAGACCCAGTACTTC

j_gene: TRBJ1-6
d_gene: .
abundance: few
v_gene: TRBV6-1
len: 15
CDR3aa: CASSVLGVTGSPLHF
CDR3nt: TGTGCCAGCAGTGTCCTAGGGGTGACGGGTTCACCCCTCCACTTT

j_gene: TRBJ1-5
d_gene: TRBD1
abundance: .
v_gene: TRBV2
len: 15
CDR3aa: CASSGDSTNDQPQHF
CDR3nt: TGTGCCAGCAGCGGGGACAGTACTAACGATCAGCCCCAGCATTTT

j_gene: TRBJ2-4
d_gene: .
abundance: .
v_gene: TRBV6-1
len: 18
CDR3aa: CASSEAQGRLGAKNIQYF
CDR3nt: TGTGCCAGCAGTGAAGCGCAGGGCAGGTTGGGAGCCAAAAACATTCAGTACTTC

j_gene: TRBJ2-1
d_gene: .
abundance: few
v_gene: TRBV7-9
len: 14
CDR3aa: CASSLVGRANEQFF
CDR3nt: TGTGCCAGCAGCTTAGTCGGCAGGGCAAATGAGCAGTTCTTC

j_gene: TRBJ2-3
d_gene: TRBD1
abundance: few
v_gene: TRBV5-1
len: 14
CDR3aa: CASSRDRGSDTQYF
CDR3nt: TGCGCCAGCAGCCGGGACAGGGGCTCAGATACGCAGTATTTT

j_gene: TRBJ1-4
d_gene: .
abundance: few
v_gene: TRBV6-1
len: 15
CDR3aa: CASSEPGGAIKKLFF
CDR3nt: TGTGCCAGCAGTGAACCTGGGGGCGCGATCAAAAAACTGTTTTTT

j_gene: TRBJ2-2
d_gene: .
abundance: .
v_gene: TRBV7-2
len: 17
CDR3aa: CASSRITMQGGTGELFF
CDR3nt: TGTGCCAGCAGCCGGATTACCATGCAGGGCGGAACCGGGGAGCTGTTTTTT

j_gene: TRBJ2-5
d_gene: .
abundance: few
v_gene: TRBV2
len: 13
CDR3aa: CASREDSVETQYF
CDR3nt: TGTGCCAGCAGGGAGGACAGCGTGGAGACCCAGTACTTC

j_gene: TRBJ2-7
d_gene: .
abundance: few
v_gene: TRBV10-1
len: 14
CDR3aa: CASSVPPSSYEQYF
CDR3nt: TGCGCCAGCAGTGTCCCTCCGAGCTCCTACGAGCAGTACTTC

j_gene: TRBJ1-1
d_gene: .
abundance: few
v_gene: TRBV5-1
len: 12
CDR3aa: CASRGTHQGAFF
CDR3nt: TGCGCCAGTAGAGGGACACACCAAGGAGCTTTCTTT

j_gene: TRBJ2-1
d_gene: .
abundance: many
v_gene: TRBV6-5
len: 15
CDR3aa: CASSSPSGLKNEQFF
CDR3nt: TGTGCCAGCAGTTCCCCTTCGGGGCTCAAGAATGAGCAGTTCTTC

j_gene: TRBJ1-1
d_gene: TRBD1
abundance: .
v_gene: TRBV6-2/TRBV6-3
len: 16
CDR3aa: CASSYIISGTGLEAFF
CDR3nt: TGTGCCAGCAGTTACATAATATCCGGGACAGGACTGGAAGCTTTCTTT

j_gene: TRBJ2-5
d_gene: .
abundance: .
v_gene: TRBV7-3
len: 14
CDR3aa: CASSPQGFAETQYF
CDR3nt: TGTGCCAGCAGCCCCCAGGGCTTTGCGGAGACCCAGTACTTC

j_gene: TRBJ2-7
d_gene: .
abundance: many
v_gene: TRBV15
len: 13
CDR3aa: CATSRDPSYEQYF
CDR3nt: TGTGCCACCAGCAGAGATCCCTCCTACGAGCAGTACTTC